This paragraph covers one T cell receptor (beta chain) sequence. The entry originates in a study of OX40 agonist ivuxolimab in advanced cancers. Study overall: Intravenous ivuxolimab at 0.01 to 10 mg/kg was given to patients every 2 weeks.

The CDR3 has 18 residues. From germline, CDR1 is SGHTA and CDR2 FQGNSA. Trimming stripped 1 base from V and 1 base from J, with 17 bases between. TCRdb's copy holds only in-frame clones and misses some; the assay was immunoSEQ multiplex PCR. The sample carries about 120,000 clones, roughly nine tenths recorded once. The gene calls are TRBV7-2 and TRBJ1-5; D ambiguous. The TCR was taken from an adult with an advanced solid tumor such as melanoma, head and neck, liver or kidney cancer. The sample consisted of CD4+ or CD8+ T cells sorted from blood, taken in a trial of the OX40 agonist ivuxolimab. CDR3 nucleotide sequence: TGTGCCAGCAGCTTAGGGACGTACGAATCGGCCAGCAATCAGCCCCAGCATTTT. Protein: CASSLGTYESASNQPQHF.